Following are 3 T cell receptor beta chains from one sample sequenced in a study of radiation and T cells in renal cell carcinoma. The sample's time point: blood 4 weeks post-SBRT, at nephrectomy. As for treatment: 15 Gy SBRT to primary tumor, nephrectomy 4 weeks later. Repertoires were generated with immunoSEQ multiplex PCR, while TCRdb's copy carries only in-frame clones and drops some. The table includes more than 120,000 clones, around nine tenths detected once. The material sequenced was blood, taken from a patient whose treatment included radiotherapy and nephrectomy. The receptors stem from a woman aged 45-65 years with renal cell carcinoma.

The chain has TRBV28 and TRBJ2-7, with no clear D. V was shortened by 3 bases and J by 0 bases, with 9 bases between the two germline ends. CDR3 length: 14 residues. Germline V gives CDR1 MDHEN, CDR2 SYDVKM. Here the CDR3 reads CASSLRQSSYEQYF. In nucleotides, the CDR3 is TGTGCCAGCAGTTTGCGGCAGAGCTCCTACGAGCAGTACTTC.

This rearrangement joins TRBV6-5 to TRBJ2-3; D possibly corresponds to TRBD2 (6 bases). The V end lost 6 bases, the J end lost 1 base, and 11 bases lay between the germline ends. This CDR3 contains 14 residues. CDR1 is MNHEY and CDR2 is SVGAGI in the germline V gene. The CDR3, as DNA: TGTGCCAGCAGGGGGGGATCTGGCACAGATACGCAGTATTTT. Translated: CASRGGSGTDTQYF.

The rearrangement joins TRBV5-1 to TRBJ2-3, with 12 nucleotides matching TRBD1. The CDR3 loop spans 16 amino acids. From germline, CDR1 is SGHRS and CDR2 YFSETQ. V shed 4 bases and J 5 bases; nucleotides not matched to a gene: 8. CDR3 in DNA: TGCGCCAGCAGCCCCTGGGACAGGGGGCTTCAAGATACGCAGTATTTT. This encodes CASSPWDRGLQDTQYF.